This T cell receptor beta chain originates from a study of cytomegalovirus exposure and HLA in healthy donors (dated by TCRdb to 2017 to 2019). Context from the whole study: An earlier analysis of approximately 590 of the donors reported 276 Gb of sequence data and around 120 million unique TCR beta sequences from around 200 million T cells. An early release covering 500 to 750 HLA-typed donors comprised around 300 gigabases of sequencing data and tens of millions of unique TCR sequences. The genetic ancestry cluster associated with self-reported Caucasian donors included around 76% of the roughly 400 genotyped donors. The study aimed to test whether signatures of past pathogen exposure could be identified by cataloging public T cell receptors. Using immunosequencing, the study profiled T cell repertoires from roughly 650 subjects and related those repertoires to cytomegalovirus serostatus. Along with the approximately 700-subject first cohort, a separate validation cohort of over 90 different subjects was used. To predict cytomegalovirus infection status, the study combined high-throughput TCR immunosequencing, statistical association of individual TCRs with disease status, and machine learning. To study patterns of TCR occurrence, a later analysis re-analyzed previously published TCR beta repertoires from around 700 donors and added high-resolution HLA genotyping. The later analysis used no new phenotypic data to find candidate immune exposures, relying instead on TCR beta sequences and their occurrence across donors. An earlier analysis of several hundred of the donors applied high-throughput TCR beta sequencing to assess whether each TCR beta V gene segment acted as functional or pseudogenic. Donor age, sex, ethnicity and CMV serostatus were compiled together with the repertoire data. In a later genetic analysis, genome-wide SNP genotypes for about 65% of the 666 donors were used, and that subset was treated as a discovery cohort. Every repertoire in the discovery cohort had been generated on one and the same sequencing platform. HLA typing included class I and class II loci at four-digit resolution. The number of typed donors differed by locus: about 620-630 for A, B, C, DRB1 and DQB1; 522 for DQA1; 600 to 610 for DPA1; and roughly 490 for DPB1. Five DR-DQ haplotypes were handled as single units for association and clustering because linkage in the cohort was strong. Among 300 to 500 genotyped donors of the cohort, an average of approximately 240,000 unique TCR beta nucleotide sequences was sequenced per donor, of which approximately 18% were non-productive. What the work shows at the level of the full study, not this receptor alone: Immune exposure information for the cohort was limited to CMV serostatus. An association between a missense DCLRE1C variant and V-gene and J-gene trimming of TCR beta chains was found in a later genetic analysis and replicated in an independent cohort. A further reported finding was that TCR beta sequences accurately predicted the HLA-A and HLA-B alleles for most subjects in the first cohort. Only TCR beta chains were sequenced in this cohort, and the absence of alpha or paired-chain data limited detectable features. Linkage disequilibrium might explain the correlated functional status among segregating V segments, but an unknown experimental factor could not be excluded. HLA typing was unavailable for some donors at each locus, so association tests used only the typed subset. The study gave a list of 150 to 200 TCR beta chains associated with cytomegalovirus. Most CMV-associated TCR beta chains appeared to be HLA-restricted in a later analysis, and the HLA associations seemed to be driven largely by CMV exposure. In a later genetic analysis, fewer N-insertions in productive TCRs were reported among donors in an Asian-associated ancestry cluster than the roughly 640-donor mean. Across donors, most TCR sequences were observed very rarely, whereas some public TCRs were present in many individuals. Broadly in line with IMGT annotations, most TCR beta V segments showed up in productive rearrangements about 87% or about 30% of the time in an earlier analysis of approximately 640 of the donors. Some IMGT-functional V segments, including TRBV6-2 and TRBV6-3, could not be told apart with the 87-base-pair reads, so those segments were excluded. Several of the top co-occurrence clusters appeared to be linked to parvovirus B19, influenza, CMV and Epstein-Barr virus, according to a later analysis. Specific HLA alleles were associated with around 18,000 TCR beta sequences at a false discovery rate of 0.05 in a later analysis. The authors suggested that the approach could potentially be generalized to other disease states and immunological phenotypes. The earlier analysis of around 600 of the donors excluded fewer than 20 rarely observed V segments, including chromosome 9 orphons, because counts were too low. Compared with equally common non-associated chains, HLA-associated TCR beta chains in a later analysis were more clonally expanded and had lower generation probabilities. When HLA alleles, especially DR and DQ, strongly co-occurred, attributing TCR associations to individual alleles was difficult. A later analysis found that TCR association rates varied across HLA loci, with DRB1 alleles showing the most associated TCRs and HLA-C alleles the fewest. Presence/absence analyses assumed roughly uniform sequencing depth across donors, an assumption that may not hold. A cluster of highly shared sequence variants was judged likely to represent a technical artifact of the sequencing pipeline. The classifier was reported to diagnose cytomegalovirus status with high specificity and sensitivity in both the original and validation cohorts. In vitro tests confirmed that a few of the cytomegalovirus-associated TCR beta chains recognize cytomegalovirus antigens.

The library was generated by the immunoSEQ multiplex PCR assay. For the multiplex PCR, a mixture combining 60 forward primers for TCR Vbeta segments and 13 reverse primers for TCR Jbeta segments was used. Amplification of the CDR3 region of rearranged TCR beta genes was performed with a multiplex PCR assay on genomic DNA. The amplified TCR beta libraries were sequenced on the Illumina HiSeq System as 87-base-pair reads. Concerning the study's data processing: A later analysis counted tens of millions of unique TCR beta chains across the approximately 700 repertoires, and some 11 million of these chains were shared by at least two donors. Raw reads were error-corrected and collapsed into unique sequences by a nearest-neighbor algorithm in which closely related sequences were merged to remove PCR and sequencing errors. Alignment of CDR3 sequences to IMGT reference sequences was used to assign V, D and J gene segments. For a sequence to be retained, a match of at least six nucleotides to both a V gene segment and a J gene segment was required. Rearrangements were called productive when the CDR3 lacked stop codons and stayed in frame with V and J; all others were non-productive. CDR3 was defined according to IMGT convention as the region running from the second conserved V-encoded cysteine to the conserved J-encoded phenylalanine. In an earlier analysis of 587 of the donors, sequences lacking an unambiguous match to a single V gene segment were excluded. An earlier analysis of several hundred of the donors called V segments functional above 56.7% productive rearrangements and segregating when the between-donor standard deviation exceeded 5%. A statistical classification framework was built to diagnose cytomegalovirus status from the catalog of TCR beta chain sequences. In a later analysis, TCR nucleotide sequences were compared against IMGT/GENE-DB human TR gene sequences so that V and J genes could be assigned. The TCRdist pipeline was used in a later analysis to assign CDR3 sequences and most-parsimonious VDJ recombination scenarios. In a later analysis, every TCR beta chain was defined by the combination of its CDR3 amino acid sequence and its V-gene family, and reads without a unique V-gene family were dropped. In a later analysis, 500 to 650 highly shared, low-generation-probability nucleotide sequences were removed to address suspected cross-contamination and a sequencing artifact. For each public chain, a later analysis derived a clonal expansion index from normalized ranks of inferred template counts within each repertoire. In a later analysis, generation probabilities were computed with a VDJ recombination model fitted to out-of-frame rearrangements, and the resulting probabilities were checked against IGoR. In a later analysis, TCR-TCR, TCR-HLA and TCR-CMV co-occurrence was scored with hypergeometric tests, and a repertoire-size bias correction was applied to TCR pairs. A later analysis estimated false discovery rates by permuting HLA or CMV assignments 20 times. In a later analysis, co-occurring TCRs were grouped using DBSCAN, and TCRdist sequence similarity was added for clustering within HLA-allele-positive subsets. Repertoires with fewer than 30,000 or more than 120,000 public chains, plus five repertoires with anomalous nucleotide sharing, were excluded from co-occurrence clustering. This immuneACCESS table, as held by TCRdb, lists in-frame sequences with V and J called but not all clones. Of the missing ones, under half trace to an unresolved V gene in checked studies; the others have no known cause. V and J calls and clone size follow that table, whereas D and trimming were derived from the DNA. For this sample the table gives around 170,000 clones, of which around three quarters were detected only once. 1.5% to 2% of the sample lies in the top ten.

The cohort consisted of 670 or so healthy bone marrow donors. Cohort members were all nominally healthy when sampled, although unrecorded immune exposures were likely present. The donor tested CMV seronegative, placing the donor among the 350 to 400 seronegative members of the cohort. Every donor gave a peripheral blood sample, and the peripheral blood mononuclear cells from that sample were used for TCR beta sequencing. The Qiagen DNeasy Blood Extraction Kit was used to extract genomic DNA from the blood cell samples. Details on this clone: Which antigen it targets is not known. Per-nucleotide qualities are absent, and no much larger clonotype sits a single base away.

CDR1 and CDR2, looked up from the germline V gene, are SGHVS and FQNEAQ. Unmatched junction bases come to 11, with V trimmed by 1 base and J by 8 bases. From cysteine to phenylalanine, the CDR3 is 16 amino acids long. Only CDR3 DNA remains: 48 bases, in frame from the first base. This receptor was taken from a woman aged 25 to 45 in good health and CMV-seronegative. This receptor chain uses TRBV7-8 and TRBJ1-2; TRBD1 lines up with 9 middle nucleotides. Sequencing was carried out using PBMCs. For the CDR3, the sequence is CASSLGWDRAFRGYTF. The sequenced DNA: TGTGCCAGCAGCTTAGGATGGGACAGGGCGTTTCGGGGCTACACCTTC.